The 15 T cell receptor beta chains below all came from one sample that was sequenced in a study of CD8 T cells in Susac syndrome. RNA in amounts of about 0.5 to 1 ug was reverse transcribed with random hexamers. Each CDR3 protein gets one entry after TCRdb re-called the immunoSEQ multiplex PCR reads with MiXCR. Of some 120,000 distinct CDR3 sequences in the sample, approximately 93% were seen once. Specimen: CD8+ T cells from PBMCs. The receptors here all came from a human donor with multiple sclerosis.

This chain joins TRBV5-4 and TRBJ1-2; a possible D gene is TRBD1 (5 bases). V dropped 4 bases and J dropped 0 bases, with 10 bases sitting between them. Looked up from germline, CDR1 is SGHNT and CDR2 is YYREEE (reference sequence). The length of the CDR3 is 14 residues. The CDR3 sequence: CASSMDKTNYGYTF. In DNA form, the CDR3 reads TGTGCCAGCAGCATGGACAAGACTAACTATGGCTACACCTTC.

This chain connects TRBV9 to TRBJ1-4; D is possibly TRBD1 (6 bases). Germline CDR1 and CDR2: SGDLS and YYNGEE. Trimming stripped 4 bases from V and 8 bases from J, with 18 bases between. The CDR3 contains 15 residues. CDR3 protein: CASSPEGGMEEKLFF. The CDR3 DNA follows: TGTGCCAGCAGCCCAGAGGGGGGCATGGAGGAAAAACTGTTTTTT.

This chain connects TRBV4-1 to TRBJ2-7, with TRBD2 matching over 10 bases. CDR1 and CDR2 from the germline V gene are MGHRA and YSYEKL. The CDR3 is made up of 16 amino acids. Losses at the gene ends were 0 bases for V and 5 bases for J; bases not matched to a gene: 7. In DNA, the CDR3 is TGCGCCAGCAGCCAAGACCCCCCTAGCGGGGGCGACGAGCAGTACTTC. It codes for CASSQDPPSGGDEQYF.

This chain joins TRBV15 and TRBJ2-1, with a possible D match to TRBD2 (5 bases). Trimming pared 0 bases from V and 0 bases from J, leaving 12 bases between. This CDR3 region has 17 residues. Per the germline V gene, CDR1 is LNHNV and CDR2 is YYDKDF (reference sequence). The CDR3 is CATSRDMRAGSYNEQFF. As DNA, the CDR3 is TGTGCCACCAGCAGAGATATGAGGGCGGGCTCCTACAATGAGCAGTTCTTC.

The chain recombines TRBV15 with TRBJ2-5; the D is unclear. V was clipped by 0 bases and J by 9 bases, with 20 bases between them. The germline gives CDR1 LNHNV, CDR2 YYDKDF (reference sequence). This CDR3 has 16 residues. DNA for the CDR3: TGTGCCACCAGCAGAGATGATTCTGCTGGTCGTGGGTCCCAGTACTTC. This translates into CATSRDDSAGRGSQYF.

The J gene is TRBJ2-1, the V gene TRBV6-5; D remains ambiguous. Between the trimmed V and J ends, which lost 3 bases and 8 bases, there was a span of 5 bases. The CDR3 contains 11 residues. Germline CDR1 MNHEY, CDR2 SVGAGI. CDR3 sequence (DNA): TGTGCCAGCAGTTATTACGATGAGCAGTTCTTC. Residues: CASSYYDEQFF.

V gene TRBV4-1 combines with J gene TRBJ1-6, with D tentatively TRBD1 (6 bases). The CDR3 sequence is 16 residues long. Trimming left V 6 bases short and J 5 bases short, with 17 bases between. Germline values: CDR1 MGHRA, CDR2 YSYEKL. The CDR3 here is CASRVRGQTNNSPLHF. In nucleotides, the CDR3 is TGCGCCAGCAGGGTTCGGGGGCAGACTAATAATTCACCCCTCCACTTT.

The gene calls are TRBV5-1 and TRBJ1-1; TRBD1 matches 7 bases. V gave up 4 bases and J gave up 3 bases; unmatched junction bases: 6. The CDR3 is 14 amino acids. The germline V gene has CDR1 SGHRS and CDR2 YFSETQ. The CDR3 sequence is CASSPDRRYTEAFF. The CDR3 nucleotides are TGCGCCAGCAGCCCGGACAGGCGCTACACTGAAGCTTTCTTT.

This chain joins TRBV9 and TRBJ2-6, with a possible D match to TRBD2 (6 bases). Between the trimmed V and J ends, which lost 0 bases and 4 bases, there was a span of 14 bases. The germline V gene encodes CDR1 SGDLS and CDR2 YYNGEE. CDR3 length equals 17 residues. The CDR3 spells CASSVAGAGSGANVLTF. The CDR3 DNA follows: TGTGCCAGCAGCGTAGCCGGGGCGGGGTCCGGGGCCAACGTCCTGACTTTC. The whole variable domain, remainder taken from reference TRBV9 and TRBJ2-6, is DSGVTQTPKHLITATGQRVTLRCSPRSGDLSVYWYQQSLDQGLQFLIQYYNGEERAKGNILERFSAQQFPDLHSELNLSSLELGDSALYFCASSVAGAGSGANVLTFGAGSRLTVL.

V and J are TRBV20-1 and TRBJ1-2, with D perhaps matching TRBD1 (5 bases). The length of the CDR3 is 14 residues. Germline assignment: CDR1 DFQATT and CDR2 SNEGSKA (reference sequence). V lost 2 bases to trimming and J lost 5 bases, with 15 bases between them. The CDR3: CSARTGVIGYGYTF. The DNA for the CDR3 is TGCAGTGCTAGAACGGGGGTCATAGGGTATGGCTACACCTTC.

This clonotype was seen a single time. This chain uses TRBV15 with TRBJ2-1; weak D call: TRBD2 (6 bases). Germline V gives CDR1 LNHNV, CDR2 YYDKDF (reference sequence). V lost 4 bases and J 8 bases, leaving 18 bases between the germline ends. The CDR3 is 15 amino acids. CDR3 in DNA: TGTGCCACCAGCACCCCGGGAGCCGGCGAGGATGAGCAGTTCTTC. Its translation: CATSTPGAGEDEQFF.

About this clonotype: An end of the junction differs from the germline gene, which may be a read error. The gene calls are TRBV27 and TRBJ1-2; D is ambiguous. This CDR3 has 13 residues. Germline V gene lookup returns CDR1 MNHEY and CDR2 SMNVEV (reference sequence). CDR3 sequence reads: CASSVSELYGYTF. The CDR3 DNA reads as TGTGCCAGCAGTGTATCAGAGTTATATGGCTACACCTTC.

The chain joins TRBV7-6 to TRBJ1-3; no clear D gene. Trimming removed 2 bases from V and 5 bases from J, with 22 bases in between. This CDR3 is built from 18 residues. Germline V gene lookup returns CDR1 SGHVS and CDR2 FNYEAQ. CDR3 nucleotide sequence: TGTGCCAGCAGCTTAAGGCGCCCGCACGATTTAGTAAGAAACACCATATATTTT. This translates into CASSLRRPHDLVRNTIYF. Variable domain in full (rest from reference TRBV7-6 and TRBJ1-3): GAGVSQSPRYKVTKRGQDVALRCDPISGHVSLYWYRQALGQGPEFLTYFNYEAQQDKSGLPNDRFSAERPEGSISTLTIQRTEQRDSAMYRCASSLRRPHDLVRNTIYFGEGSWLTVV.

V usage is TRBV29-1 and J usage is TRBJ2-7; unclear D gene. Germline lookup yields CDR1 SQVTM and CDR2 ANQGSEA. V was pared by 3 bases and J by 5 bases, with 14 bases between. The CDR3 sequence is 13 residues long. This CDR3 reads CSVEVDGAHEQYV. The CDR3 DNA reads TGCAGCGTTGAGGTTGACGGTGCCCACGAGCAGTACGTC.

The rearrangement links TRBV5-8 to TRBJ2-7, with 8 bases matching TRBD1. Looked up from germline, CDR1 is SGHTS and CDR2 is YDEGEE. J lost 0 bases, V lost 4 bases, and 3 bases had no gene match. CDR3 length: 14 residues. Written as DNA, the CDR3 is TGTGCCAGCAGCCCGGGACAGGACTCCTACGAGCAGTACTTC. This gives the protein CASSPGQDSYEQYF.